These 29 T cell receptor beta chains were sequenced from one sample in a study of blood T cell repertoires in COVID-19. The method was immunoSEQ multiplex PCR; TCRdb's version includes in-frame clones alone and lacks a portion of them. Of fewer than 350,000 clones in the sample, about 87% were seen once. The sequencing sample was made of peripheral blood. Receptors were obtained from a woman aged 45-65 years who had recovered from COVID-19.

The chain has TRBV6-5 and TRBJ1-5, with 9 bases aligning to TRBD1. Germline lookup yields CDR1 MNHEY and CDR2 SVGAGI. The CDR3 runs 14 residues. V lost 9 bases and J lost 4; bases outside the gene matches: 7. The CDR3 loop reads CASSRTGVNQPQHF. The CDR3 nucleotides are TGTGCCAGTTCCCGGACAGGGGTTAATCAGCCCCAGCATTTT.

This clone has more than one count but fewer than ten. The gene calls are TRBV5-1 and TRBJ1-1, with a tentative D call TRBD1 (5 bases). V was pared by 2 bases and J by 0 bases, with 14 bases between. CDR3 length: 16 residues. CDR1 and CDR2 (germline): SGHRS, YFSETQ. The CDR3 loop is CASSFFDSDMNTEAFF. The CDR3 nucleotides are TGCGCCAGCAGCTTTTTCGACAGTGATATGAACACTGAAGCTTTCTTT.

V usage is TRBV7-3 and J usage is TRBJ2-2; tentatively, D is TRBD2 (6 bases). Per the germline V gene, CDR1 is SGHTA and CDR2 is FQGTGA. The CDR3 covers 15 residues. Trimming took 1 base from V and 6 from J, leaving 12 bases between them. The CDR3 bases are TGTGCCAGCAGCTTAAGCGGAGGGTTGTCCGGGGAGCTGTTTTTT. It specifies CASSLSGGLSGELFF.

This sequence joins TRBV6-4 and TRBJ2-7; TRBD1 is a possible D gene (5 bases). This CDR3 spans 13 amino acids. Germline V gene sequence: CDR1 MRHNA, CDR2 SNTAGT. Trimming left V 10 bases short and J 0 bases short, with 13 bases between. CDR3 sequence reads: CAIRQFTSYEQYF. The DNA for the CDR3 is TGTGCCATACGACAGTTCACCTCCTACGAGCAGTACTTC.

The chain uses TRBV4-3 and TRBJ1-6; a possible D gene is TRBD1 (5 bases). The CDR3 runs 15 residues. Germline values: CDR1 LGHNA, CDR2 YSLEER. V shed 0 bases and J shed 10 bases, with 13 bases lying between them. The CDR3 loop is CASSQDPGRASPLHF. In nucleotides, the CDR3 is TGCGCCAGCAGCCAAGATCCCGGCAGGGCCTCACCCCTCCACTTT.

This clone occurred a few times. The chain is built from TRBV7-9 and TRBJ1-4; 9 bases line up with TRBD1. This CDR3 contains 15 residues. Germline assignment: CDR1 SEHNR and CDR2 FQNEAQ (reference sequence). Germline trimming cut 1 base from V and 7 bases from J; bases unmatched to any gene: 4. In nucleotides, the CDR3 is TGTGCCAGCAGCTTAGGGGGGACAGGGAGTGAAAAACTGTTTTTT. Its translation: CASSLGGTGSEKLFF.

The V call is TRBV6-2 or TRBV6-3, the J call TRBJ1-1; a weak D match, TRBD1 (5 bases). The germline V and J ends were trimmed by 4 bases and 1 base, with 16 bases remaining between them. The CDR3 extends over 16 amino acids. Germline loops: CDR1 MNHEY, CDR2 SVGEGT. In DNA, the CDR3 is TGTGCCAGCAGTTCCTTAACGGGGGGAAGGAACACTGAAGCTTTCTTT. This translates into CASSSLTGGRNTEAFF.

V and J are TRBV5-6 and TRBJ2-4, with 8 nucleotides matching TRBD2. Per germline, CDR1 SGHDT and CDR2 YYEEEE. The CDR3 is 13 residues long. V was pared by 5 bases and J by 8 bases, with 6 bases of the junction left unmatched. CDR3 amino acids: CASSFGTSYIQYF. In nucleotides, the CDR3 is TGTGCCAGCAGTTTCGGGACTAGTTACATTCAGTACTTC.

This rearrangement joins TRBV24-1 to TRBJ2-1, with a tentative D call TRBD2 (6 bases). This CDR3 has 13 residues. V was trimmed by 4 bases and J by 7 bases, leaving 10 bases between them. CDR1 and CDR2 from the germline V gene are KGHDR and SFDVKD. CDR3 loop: CATSDTGANEQFF. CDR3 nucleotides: TGTGCCACCAGTGACACGGGAGCGAATGAGCAGTTCTTC.

The CDR3 loop reads CASSLGGQGPSYEQYF. In DNA form, the CDR3 reads TGTGCCAGCAGCTTGGGGGGACAGGGTCCCTCCTACGAGCAGTACTTC. The V call is TRBV5-5, the J call TRBJ2-7; 9 bases match TRBD1. Germline-derived CDR1 and CDR2 are SGHKS and YYEKEE (reference sequence). CDR3 length equals 16 residues. The V gene end was trimmed by 0 bases and the J gene end by 0 bases; junction bases not matched to a gene: 4.

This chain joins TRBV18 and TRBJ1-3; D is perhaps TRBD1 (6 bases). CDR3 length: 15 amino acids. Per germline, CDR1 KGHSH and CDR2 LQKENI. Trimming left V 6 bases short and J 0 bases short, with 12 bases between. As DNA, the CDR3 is TGTGCCAGCTCCCCCCAGGGGAACTCTGGAAACACCATATATTTT. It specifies CASSPQGNSGNTIYF.

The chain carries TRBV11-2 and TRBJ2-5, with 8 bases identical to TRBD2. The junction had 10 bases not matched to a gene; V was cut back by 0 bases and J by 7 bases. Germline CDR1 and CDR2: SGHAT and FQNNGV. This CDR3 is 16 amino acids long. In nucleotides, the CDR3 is TGTGCCAGCAGCTTAGATCCGGCGGGGGGTCAACGGACCCAGTACTTC. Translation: CASSLDPAGGQRTQYF.

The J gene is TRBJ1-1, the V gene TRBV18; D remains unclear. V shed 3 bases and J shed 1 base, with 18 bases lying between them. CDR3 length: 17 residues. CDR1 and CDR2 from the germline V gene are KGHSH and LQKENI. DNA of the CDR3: TGTGCCAGCTCACCCCTCTCTCTGGGCCGATCGAACACTGAAGCTTTCTTT. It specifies CASSPLSLGRSNTEAFF.

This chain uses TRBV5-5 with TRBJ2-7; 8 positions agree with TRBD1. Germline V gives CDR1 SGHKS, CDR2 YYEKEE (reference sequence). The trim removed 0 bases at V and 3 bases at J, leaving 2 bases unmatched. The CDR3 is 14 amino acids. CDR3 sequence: CASSLGGTGYEQYF. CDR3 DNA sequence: TGTGCCAGCAGCTTGGGTGGGACAGGCTACGAGCAGTACTTC.

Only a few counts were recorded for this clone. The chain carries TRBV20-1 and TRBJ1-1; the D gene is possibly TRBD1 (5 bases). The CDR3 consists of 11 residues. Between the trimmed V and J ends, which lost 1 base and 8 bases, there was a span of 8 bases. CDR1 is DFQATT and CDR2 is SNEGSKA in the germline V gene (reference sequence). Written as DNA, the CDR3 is TGCAGTGCTAGAGTCAGGGTGGAAGCTTTCTTT. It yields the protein CSARVRVEAFF.

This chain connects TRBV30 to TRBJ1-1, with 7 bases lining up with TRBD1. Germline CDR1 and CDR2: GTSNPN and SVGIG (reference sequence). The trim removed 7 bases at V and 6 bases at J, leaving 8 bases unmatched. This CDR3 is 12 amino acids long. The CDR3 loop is CASRQGRSEAFF. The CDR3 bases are TGTGCCTCGCGACAGGGTAGGTCTGAAGCTTTCTTT.

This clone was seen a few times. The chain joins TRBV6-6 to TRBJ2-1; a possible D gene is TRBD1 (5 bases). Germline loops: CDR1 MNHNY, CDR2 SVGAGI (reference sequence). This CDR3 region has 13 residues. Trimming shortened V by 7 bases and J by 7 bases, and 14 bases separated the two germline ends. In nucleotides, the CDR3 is TGTGCCAGCAATCTAATCCAGGGAAATGAGCAGTTCTTC. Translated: CASNLIQGNEQFF.

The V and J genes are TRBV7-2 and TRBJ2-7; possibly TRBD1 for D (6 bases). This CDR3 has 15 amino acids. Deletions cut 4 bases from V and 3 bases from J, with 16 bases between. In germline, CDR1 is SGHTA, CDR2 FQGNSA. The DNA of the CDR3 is TGTGCCAGCAGCTCCTGGTTGGGGGCATACTACGAGCAGTACTTC. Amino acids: CASSSWLGAYYEQYF. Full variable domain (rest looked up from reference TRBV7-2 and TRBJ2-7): GAGVSQSPSNKVTEKGKDVELRCDPISGHTALYWYRQSLGQGLEFLIYFQGNSAPDKSGLPSDRFSAERTGGSVSTLTIQRTQQEDSAVYLCASSSWLGAYYEQYFGPGTRLTVT.

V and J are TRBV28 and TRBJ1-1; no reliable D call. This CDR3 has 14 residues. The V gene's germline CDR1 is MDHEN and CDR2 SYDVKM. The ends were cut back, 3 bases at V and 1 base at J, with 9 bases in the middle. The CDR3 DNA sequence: TGTGCCAGCAGTTTGGCCGGGAGGAACACTGAAGCTTTCTTT. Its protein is CASSLAGRNTEAFF.

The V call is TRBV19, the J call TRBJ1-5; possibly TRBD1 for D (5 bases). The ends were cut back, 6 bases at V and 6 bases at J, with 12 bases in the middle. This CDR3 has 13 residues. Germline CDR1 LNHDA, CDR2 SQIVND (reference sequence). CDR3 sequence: CASRPQGSQPQHF. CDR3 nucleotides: TGTGCCAGTAGACCCCAGGGTAGTCAGCCCCAGCATTTT.

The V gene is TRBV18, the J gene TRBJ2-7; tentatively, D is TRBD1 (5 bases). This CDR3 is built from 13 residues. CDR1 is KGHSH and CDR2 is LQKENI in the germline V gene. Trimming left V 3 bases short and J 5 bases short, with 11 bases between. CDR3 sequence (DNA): TGTGCCAGCTCACCGAGTAGGGGTCACGAGCAGTACTTC. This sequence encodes CASSPSRGHEQYF.

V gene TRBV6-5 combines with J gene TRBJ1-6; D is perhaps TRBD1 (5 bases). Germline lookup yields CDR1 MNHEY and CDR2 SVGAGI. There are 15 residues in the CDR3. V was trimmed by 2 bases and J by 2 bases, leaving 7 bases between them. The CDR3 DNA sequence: TGTGCCAGCAGTTACGCACAGGCCTATAATTCACCCCTCCACTTT. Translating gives CASSYAQAYNSPLHF.

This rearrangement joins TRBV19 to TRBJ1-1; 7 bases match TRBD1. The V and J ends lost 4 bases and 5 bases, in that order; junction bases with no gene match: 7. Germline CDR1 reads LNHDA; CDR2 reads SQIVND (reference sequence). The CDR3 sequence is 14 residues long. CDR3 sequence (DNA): TGTGCCAGTAGTACGACAGGGTTGAGGACTGAAGCTTTCTTT. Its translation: CASSTTGLRTEAFF. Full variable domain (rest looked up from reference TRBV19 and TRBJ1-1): DGGITQSPKYLFRKEGQNVTLSCEQNLNHDAMYWYRQDPGQGLRLIYYSQIVNDFQKGDIAEGYSVSREKKESFPLTVTSAQKNPTAFYLCASSTTGLRTEAFFGQGTRLTVV.

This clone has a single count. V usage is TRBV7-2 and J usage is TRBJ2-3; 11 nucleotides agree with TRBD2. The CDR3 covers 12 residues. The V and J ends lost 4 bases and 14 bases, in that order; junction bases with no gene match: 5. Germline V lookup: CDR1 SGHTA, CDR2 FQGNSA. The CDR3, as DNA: TGTGCCAGCAGCTCGACTAGCGGGGTTAGGTATTTT. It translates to CASSSTSGVRYF.

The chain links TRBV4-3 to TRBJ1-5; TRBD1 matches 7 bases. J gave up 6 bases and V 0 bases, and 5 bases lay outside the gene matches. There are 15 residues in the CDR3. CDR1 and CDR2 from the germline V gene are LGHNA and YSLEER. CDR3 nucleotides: TGCGCCAGCAGCCAAGATTTAGGGGGCGGTCAGCCCCAGCATTTT. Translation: CASSQDLGGGQPQHF.

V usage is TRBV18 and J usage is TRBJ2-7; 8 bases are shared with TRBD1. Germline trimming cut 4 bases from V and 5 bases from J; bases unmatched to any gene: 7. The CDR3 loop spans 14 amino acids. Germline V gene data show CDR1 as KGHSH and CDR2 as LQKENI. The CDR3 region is CASSRTGPSDEQYF. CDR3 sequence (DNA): TGTGCCAGCTCACGGACAGGGCCATCGGACGAGCAGTACTTC.

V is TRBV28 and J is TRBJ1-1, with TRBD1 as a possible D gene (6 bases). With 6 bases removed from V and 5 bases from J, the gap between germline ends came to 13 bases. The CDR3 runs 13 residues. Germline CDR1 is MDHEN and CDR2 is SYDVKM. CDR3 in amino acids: CASRSGERTEAFF. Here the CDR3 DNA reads TGTGCCAGCAGATCAGGGGAGAGGACTGAAGCTTTCTTT.

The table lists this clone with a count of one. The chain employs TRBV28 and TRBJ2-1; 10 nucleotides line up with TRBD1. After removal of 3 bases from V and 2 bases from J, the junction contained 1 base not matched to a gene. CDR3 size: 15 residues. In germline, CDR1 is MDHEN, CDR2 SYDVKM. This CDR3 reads CASSFGQGAYNEQFF. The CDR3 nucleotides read TGTGCCAGCAGTTTCGGACAGGGGGCCTACAATGAGCAGTTCTTC.

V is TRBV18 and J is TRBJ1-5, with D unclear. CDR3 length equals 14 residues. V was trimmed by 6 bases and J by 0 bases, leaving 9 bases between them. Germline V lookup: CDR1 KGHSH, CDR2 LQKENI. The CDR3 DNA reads TGTGCCAGCTCCCTAGACTATAGCAATCAGCCCCAGCATTTT. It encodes CASSLDYSNQPQHF.